A selection of T cell receptor beta chains follows, all from one sample in a study of siplizumab effects on memory and regulatory T cells. Sequencing was performed with immunoSEQ multiplex PCR; in TCRdb, only in-frame clones are kept and a portion is missing. This sample has more than 90,000 clones, with 80% to 95% found just once. Sample: non-Treg CD4+ T cells sorted from blood. These receptor sequences come from a human donor in good health. Each CDR3 is given with its conserved first and last residue. A D gene is named only where the DNA matches it firmly. Clone size is not always given. Where it is, it says once, few, many or a class for expanded clones.

v_call	j_call	d_call	clone_size	cdr3_aa	cdr3_nt
TRBV11-2	TRBJ2-2	NA	NA	CASSYAPANTGELFF	TGTGCCAGCAGCTACGCCCCAGCGAACACCGGGGAGCTGTTTTTT
TRBV10-3	TRBJ2-7	TRBD1	NA	CAIKGTGSYEQYF	TGTGCCATCAAGGGGACAGGGTCCTACGAGCAGTACTTC
TRBV27	TRBJ2-3	TRBD1	NA	CATTRTGRFTDTQYF	TGTGCCACCACCCGGACAGGGAGGTTTACAGATACGCAGTATTTT
TRBV27	TRBJ1-2	TRBD1	NA	CASSFGVPTGGVYGYTF	TGTGCCAGCAGTTTTGGAGTTCCGACAGGGGGTGTTTATGGCTACACCTTC
TRBV14	TRBJ1-1	NA	NA	CASSQVITGSGAFF	TGTGCCAGCAGCCAAGTGATTACAGGGTCGGGTGCTTTCTTT
TRBV30	TRBJ1-1	NA	NA	CAWSIREVAFF	TGTGCCTGGAGTATCAGGGAGGTGGCTTTCTTT
TRBV6-5	TRBJ2-7	NA	NA	CASSETRENEQYF	TGTGCCAGCAGTGAAACGAGAGAGAACGAGCAGTACTTC
TRBV7-3	TRBJ2-7	TRBD2	NA	CASSLQDSGMGEQYF	TGTGCCAGCAGCTTACAAGACAGCGGGATGGGTGAGCAGTACTTC
TRBV7-9	TRBJ1-5	NA	NA	CASSERGMIGDNQPQHF	TGTGCCAGCAGCGAGAGGGGGATGATCGGAGACAATCAGCCCCAGCATTTT
TRBV6-6	TRBJ2-2	TRBD1	once	CASSPDRDTGELFF	TGTGCCAGCAGCCCGGACAGGGATACCGGGGAGCTGTTTTTT
TRBV6-5	TRBJ2-4	NA	NA	CASSYRRTDIQYF	TGTGCCAGCAGTTACCGGCGGACGGACATTCAGTACTTC
TRBV2	TRBJ2-1	NA	NA	CASNVGGGEQFF	TGTGCCAGCAACGTGGGAGGAGGAGAGCAGTTCTTC
TRBV9	TRBJ1-1	NA	NA	CASSVGPRPRLNTEAFF	TGTGCCAGCAGCGTAGGCCCTCGCCCTCGTCTGAACACTGAAGCTTTCTTT
TRBV28	TRBJ2-7	TRBD1	NA	CASWPGQGIPSYEQYF	TGTGCCAGCTGGCCGGGACAGGGTATTCCTAGCTACGAGCAGTACTTC
TRBV27	TRBJ2-3	NA	few	CASSLRGPFSTDTQYF	TGTGCCAGCAGTTTAAGGGGACCGTTTAGCACAGATACGCAGTATTTT
TRBV6-5	TRBJ2-7	TRBD2	NA	CASRSSGGRRPEQYF	TGTGCCAGCAGATCCTCGGGGGGGCGACGCCCCGAGCAGTACTTC
TRBV19	TRBJ2-5	TRBD1	NA	CASSIGTGQETQYF	TGTGCCAGTAGTATCGGGACAGGGCAAGAGACCCAGTACTTC
TRBV28	TRBJ1-1	NA	NA	CASSLGHQFYAFF	TGTGCCAGCAGTCTCGGACATCAATTTTACGCTTTCTTT
TRBV28	TRBJ2-7	TRBD1	NA	CASRGQGFNEQYF	TGTGCCAGCAGAGGACAGGGGTTCAACGAGCAGTACTTC
TRBV5-4	TRBJ2-1	NA	few	CASSSRYNEQFF	TGTGCCAGCAGCTCCCGGTACAATGAGCAGTTCTTC
TRBV9	TRBJ2-1	TRBD2	NA	CASSYGTSGLYNEQFF	TGTGCCAGCAGCTACGGGACTAGCGGGCTTTACAATGAGCAGTTCTTC
TRBV7-9	TRBJ2-7	NA	NA	CASSLDRVLNYEQYF	TGTGCCAGCAGCTTAGACAGGGTGCTTAACTACGAGCAGTACTTC
TRBV9	TRBJ2-3	NA	NA	CASSVVRGTGTDTQYF	TGTGCCAGCAGCGTAGTTCGGGGGACGGGCACAGATACGCAGTATTTT
TRBV6-6	TRBJ1-1	TRBD1	NA	CASTRQGRTEAFF	TGTGCCAGCACACGACAGGGACGCACTGAAGCTTTCTTT
TRBV6-1	TRBJ2-7	NA	NA	CASSGHYRDYEQYF	TGTGCCAGCAGTGGACATTACCGGGACTACGAGCAGTACTTC
TRBV13	TRBJ2-1	NA	NA	CASSSGGRRRGSQQFF	TGTGCCAGCAGCTCCGGAGGCCGACGCCGGGGGAGTCAGCAGTTCTTC
TRBV27	TRBJ2-2	NA	NA	CASSLGSPFNTGELFF	TGTGCCAGCAGTTTGGGTAGTCCATTTAACACCGGGGAGCTGTTTTTT
TRBV9	TRBJ2-3	NA	NA	CASSFRTETDTQYF	TGTGCCAGCAGCTTCCGGACGGAGACAGATACGCAGTATTTT
TRBV10-3	TRBJ2-3	NA	NA	CAISGSPSGVPDTQYF	TGTGCCATCAGCGGGAGTCCTTCGGGCGTCCCAGATACGCAGTATTTT
TRBV30	TRBJ2-1	TRBD1	NA	CAWSTGVGNEQFF	TGTGCCTGGAGTACAGGGGTGGGCAATGAGCAGTTCTTC
TRBV9	TRBJ2-5	NA	once	CASSVGVRGETQYF	TGTGCCAGCAGCGTGGGGGTCCGGGGGGAGACCCAGTACTTC
TRBV6-5	TRBJ1-5	TRBD1	NA	CASSRFDRGDEPQHF	TGTGCCAGCAGTCGGTTTGACAGGGGGGATGAGCCCCAGCATTTT
TRBV7-2	TRBJ2-4	NA	NA	CASSLDANIQYF	TGTGCCAGCAGCTTGGATGCAAACATTCAGTACTTC
TRBV5-4	TRBJ2-3	TRBD2	NA	CASSLLSLAEKYF	TGTGCCAGCAGCTTGTTAAGTCTAGCGGAGAAGTATTTT
TRBV6-6	TRBJ1-3	TRBD1	NA	CASRGTGGNTIYF	TGTGCCAGCAGGGGGACAGGAGGAAACACCATATATTTT
TRBV9	TRBJ1-4	NA	NA	CASSDGVKEKLFF	TGTGCCAGCAGCGATGGGGTGAAGGAAAAACTGTTTTTT
TRBV7-3	TRBJ2-7	TRBD1	once	CASSLSRGTDSYEQYF	TGTGCCAGCAGCTTATCCAGGGGGACAGACTCCTACGAGCAGTACTTC
TRBV18	TRBJ2-7	TRBD2	NA	CASSPPGLASYEQYF	TGTGCCAGCTCACCACCGGGACTAGCGTCCTACGAGCAGTACTTC
TRBV4-1	TRBJ1-4	TRBD1	NA	CATEDRRLEKLFF	TGCGCCACCGAGGACAGGAGATTAGAAAAACTGTTTTTT
TRBV10-3	TRBJ1-2	NA	NA	CAIQGYGYTF	TGTGCCATACAGGGCTATGGCTACACCTTC
TRBV29-1	TRBJ2-7	NA	NA	CSVHGPSYEQYF	TGCAGCGTGCACGGGCCTTCCTACGAGCAGTACTTC
TRBV19	TRBJ2-7	NA	NA	CASSKRTDRGSYEQYF	TGTGCCAGTAGTAAGAGGACGGACCGAGGCTCCTACGAGCAGTACTTC